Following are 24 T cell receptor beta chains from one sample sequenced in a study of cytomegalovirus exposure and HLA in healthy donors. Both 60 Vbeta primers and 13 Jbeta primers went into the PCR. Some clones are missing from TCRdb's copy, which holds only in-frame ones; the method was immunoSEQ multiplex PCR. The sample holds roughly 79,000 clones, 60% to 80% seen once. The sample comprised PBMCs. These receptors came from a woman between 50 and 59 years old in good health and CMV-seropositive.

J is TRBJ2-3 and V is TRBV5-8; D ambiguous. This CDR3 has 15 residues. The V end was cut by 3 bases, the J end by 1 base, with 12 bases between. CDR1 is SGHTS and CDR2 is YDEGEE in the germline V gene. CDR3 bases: TGTGCCAGCAGCTCGAACCTCCAGGGCACAGATACGCAGTATTTT. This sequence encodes CASSSNLQGTDTQYF.

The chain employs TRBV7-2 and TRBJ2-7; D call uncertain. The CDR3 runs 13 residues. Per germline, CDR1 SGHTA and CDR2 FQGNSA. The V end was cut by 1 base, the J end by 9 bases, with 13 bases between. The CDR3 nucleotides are TGTGCCAGCAGCTTAGTTGCCACCTCGGGGCAGTACTTC. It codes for CASSLVATSGQYF.

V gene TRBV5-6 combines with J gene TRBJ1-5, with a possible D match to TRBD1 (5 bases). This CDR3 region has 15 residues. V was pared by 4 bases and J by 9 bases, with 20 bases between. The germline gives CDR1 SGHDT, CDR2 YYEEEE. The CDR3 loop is CASSSTPGNGGPQHF. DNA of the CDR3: TGTGCCAGCAGCAGCACGCCAGGGAACGGCGGGCCCCAGCATTTT. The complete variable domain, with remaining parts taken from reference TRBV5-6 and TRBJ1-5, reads DAGVTQSPTHLIKTRGQQVTLRCSPKSGHDTVSWYQQALGQGPQFIFQYYEEEERQRGNFPDRFSGHQFPNYSSELNVNALLLGDSALYLCASSSTPGNGGPQHFGDGTRLSIL.

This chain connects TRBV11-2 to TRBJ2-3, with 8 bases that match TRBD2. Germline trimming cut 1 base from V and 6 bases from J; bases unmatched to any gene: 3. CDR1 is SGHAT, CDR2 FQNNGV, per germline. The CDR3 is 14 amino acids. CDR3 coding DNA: TGTGCCAGCAGCTTAGTTCTAGCGGGCGATACGCAGTATTTT. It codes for CASSLVLAGDTQYF.

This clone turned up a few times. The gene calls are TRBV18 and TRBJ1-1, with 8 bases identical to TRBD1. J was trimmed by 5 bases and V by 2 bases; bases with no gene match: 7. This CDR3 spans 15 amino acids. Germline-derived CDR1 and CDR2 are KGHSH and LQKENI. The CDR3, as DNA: TGTGCCAGCTCACCAGGGGACAGGAGGGGAACTGAAGCTTTCTTT. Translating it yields CASSPGDRRGTEAFF.

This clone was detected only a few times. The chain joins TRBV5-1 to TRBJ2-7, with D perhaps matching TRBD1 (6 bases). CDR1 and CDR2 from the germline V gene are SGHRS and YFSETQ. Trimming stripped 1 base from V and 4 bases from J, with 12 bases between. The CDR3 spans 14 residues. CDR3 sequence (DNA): TGCGCCAGCAGCTTGACAGGGATCGGGTACGAGCAGTACTTC. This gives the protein CASSLTGIGYEQYF.

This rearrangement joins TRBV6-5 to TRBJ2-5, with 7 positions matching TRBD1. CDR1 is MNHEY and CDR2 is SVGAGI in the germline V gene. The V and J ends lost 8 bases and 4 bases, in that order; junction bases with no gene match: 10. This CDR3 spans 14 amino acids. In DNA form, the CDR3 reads TGTGCCAGCCGACAGGGTTTGGCAGGAGAGACCCAGTACTTC. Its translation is CASRQGLAGETQYF.

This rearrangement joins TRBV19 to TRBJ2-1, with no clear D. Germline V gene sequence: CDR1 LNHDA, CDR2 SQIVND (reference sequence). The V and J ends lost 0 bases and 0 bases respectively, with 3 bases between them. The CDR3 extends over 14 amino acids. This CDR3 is CASSIDRSYNEQFF. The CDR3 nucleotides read TGTGCCAGTAGTATAGACCGCTCCTACAATGAGCAGTTCTTC.

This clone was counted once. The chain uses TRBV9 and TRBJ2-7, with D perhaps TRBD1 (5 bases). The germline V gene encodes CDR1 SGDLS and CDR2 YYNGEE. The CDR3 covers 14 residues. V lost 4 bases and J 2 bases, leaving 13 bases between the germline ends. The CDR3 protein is CASSPRNRPYEQYF. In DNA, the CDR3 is TGTGCCAGCAGCCCCCGGAACAGGCCCTACGAGCAGTACTTC.

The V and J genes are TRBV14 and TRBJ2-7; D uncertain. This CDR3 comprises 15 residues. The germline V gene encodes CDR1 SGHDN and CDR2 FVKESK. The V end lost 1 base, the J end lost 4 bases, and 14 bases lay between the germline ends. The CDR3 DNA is TGTGCCAGCAGCCAAGGGCCGGGTCTCGGATACGAGCAGTACTTC. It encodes CASSQGPGLGYEQYF.

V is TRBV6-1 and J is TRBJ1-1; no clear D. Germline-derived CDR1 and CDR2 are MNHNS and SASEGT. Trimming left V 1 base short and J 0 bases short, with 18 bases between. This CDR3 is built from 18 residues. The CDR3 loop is CASSEGPGLEIVNTEAFF. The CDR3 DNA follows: TGTGCCAGCAGTGAAGGTCCGGGGTTAGAGATCGTGAACACTGAAGCTTTCTTT.

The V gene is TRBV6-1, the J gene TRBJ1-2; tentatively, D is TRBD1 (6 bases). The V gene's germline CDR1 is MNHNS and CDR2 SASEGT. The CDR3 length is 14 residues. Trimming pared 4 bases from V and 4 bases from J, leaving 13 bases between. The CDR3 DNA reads TGTGCCAGCAGTGTCTCAGGGGACGGCTATGGCTACACCTTC. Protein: CASSVSGDGYGYTF.

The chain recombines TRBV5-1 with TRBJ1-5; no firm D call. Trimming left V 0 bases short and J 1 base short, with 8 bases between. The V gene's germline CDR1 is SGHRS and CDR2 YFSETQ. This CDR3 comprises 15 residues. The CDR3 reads CASSLVTGSNQPQHF. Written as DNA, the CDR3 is TGCGCCAGCAGCTTGGTGACGGGGAGCAATCAGCCCCAGCATTTT.

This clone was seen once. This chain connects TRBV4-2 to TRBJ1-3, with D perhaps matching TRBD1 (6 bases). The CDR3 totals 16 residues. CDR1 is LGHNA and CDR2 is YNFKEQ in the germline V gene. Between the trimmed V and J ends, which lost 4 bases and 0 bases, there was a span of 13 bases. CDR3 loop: CASSRDGGASGNTIYF. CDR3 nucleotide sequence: TGTGCCAGCAGCCGGGACGGGGGGGCCTCTGGAAACACCATATATTTT.

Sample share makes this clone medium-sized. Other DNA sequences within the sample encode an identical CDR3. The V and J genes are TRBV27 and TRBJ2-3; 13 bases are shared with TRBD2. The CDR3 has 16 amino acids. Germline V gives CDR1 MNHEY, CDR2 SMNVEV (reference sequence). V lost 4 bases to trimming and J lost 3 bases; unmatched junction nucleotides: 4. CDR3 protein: CASSSRLAGGTDTQYF. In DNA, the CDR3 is TGTGCCAGCAGTTCTCGACTAGCGGGAGGAACAGATACGCAGTATTTT.

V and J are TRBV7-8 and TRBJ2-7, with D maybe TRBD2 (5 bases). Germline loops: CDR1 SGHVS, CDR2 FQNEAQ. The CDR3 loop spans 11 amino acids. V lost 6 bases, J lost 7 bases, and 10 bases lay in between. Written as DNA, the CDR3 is TGTGCCAGCAGTGGGAGCTGGGAGCAGTACTTC. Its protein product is CASSGSWEQYF.

This chain's CDR3 is CSVGGANEKLFF. CDR3 DNA sequence: TGCAGCGTTGGGGGGGCTAATGAAAAACTGTTTTTT. The chain employs TRBV29-1 and TRBJ1-4, with D perhaps matching TRBD1 (5 bases). The V end lost 4 bases, the J end lost 3 bases, and 6 bases lay between the germline ends. Germline lookup yields CDR1 SQVTM and CDR2 ANQGSEA. This CDR3 contains 12 residues.

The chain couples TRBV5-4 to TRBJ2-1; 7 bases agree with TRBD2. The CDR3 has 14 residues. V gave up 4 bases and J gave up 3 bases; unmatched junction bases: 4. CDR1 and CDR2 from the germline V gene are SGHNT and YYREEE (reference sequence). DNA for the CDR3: TGTGCCAGCAGCCCTAGCGGAAACTACAATGAGCAGTTCTTC. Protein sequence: CASSPSGNYNEQFF.

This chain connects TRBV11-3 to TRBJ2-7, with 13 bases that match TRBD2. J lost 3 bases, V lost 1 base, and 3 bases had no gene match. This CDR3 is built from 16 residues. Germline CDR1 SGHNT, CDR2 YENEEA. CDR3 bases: TGTGCCAGCAGCTTAGGTGGACTAGCGGGAGACTACGAGCAGTACTTC. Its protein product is CASSLGGLAGDYEQYF.

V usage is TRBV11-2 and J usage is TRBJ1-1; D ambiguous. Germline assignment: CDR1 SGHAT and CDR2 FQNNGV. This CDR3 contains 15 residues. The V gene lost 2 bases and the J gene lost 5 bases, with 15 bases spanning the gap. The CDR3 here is CASSLRGGTQTEAFF. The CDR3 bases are TGTGCCAGCAGCTTACGGGGTGGCACCCAGACTGAAGCTTTCTTT.

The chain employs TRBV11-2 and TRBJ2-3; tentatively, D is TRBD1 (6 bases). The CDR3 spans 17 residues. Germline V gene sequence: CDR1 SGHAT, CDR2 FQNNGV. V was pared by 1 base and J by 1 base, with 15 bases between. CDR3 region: CASSLGAVGQRTDTQYF. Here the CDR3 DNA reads TGTGCCAGCAGCTTAGGGGCTGTCGGACAGCGCACAGATACGCAGTATTTT.

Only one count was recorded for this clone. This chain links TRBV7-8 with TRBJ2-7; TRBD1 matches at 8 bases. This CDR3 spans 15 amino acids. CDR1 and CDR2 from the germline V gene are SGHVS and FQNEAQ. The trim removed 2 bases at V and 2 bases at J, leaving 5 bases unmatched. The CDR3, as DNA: TGTGCCAGCAGCTTACATGCAGGGGGCACCTACGAGCAGTACTTC. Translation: CASSLHAGGTYEQYF.

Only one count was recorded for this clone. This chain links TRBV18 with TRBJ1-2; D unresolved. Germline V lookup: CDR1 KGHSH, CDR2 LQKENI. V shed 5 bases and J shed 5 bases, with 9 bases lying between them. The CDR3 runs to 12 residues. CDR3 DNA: TGTGCCAGCTCAGGATTGGAGTATGGCTACACCTTC. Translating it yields CASSGLEYGYTF.

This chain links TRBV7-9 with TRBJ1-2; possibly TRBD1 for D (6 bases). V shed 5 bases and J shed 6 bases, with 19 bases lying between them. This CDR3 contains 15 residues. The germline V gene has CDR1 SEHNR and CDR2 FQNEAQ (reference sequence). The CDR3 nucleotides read TGTGCCAGCAGCACAAGCGACAGGAGCTCGGATGGCTACACCTTC. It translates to CASSTSDRSSDGYTF. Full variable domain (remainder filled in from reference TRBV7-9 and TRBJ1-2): DTGVSQNPRHKITKRGQNVTFRCDPISEHNRLYWYRQTLGQGPEFLTYFQNEAQLEKSRLLSDRFSAERPKGSFSTLEIQRTEQGDSAMYLCASSTSDRSSDGYTFGSGTRLTVV.